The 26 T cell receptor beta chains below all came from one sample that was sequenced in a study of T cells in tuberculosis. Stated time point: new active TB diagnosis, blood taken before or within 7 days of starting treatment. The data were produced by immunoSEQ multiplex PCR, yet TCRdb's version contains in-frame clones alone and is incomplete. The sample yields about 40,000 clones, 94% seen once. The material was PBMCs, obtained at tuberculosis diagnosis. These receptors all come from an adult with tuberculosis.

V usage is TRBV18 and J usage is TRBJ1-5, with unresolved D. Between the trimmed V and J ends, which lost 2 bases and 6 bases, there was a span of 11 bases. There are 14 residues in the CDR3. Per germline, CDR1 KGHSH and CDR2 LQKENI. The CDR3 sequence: CASSPEASSQPQHF. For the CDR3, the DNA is TGTGCCAGCTCACCAGAAGCATCCTCTCAGCCCCAGCATTTT.

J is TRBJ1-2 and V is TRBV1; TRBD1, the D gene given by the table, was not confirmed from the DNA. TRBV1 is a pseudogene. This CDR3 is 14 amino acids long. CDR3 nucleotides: TGCACCAGCAGCCAAGGGACAGTTTATTGGGGCTACACCTTC. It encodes CTSSQGTVYWGYTF.

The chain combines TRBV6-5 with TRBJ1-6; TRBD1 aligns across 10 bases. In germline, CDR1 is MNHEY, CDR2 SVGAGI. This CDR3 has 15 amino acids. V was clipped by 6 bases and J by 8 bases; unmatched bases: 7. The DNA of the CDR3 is TGTGCCAGCAGCCGACAGGGGGCGAACTATTCACCCCTCCACTTT. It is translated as CASSRQGANYSPLHF.

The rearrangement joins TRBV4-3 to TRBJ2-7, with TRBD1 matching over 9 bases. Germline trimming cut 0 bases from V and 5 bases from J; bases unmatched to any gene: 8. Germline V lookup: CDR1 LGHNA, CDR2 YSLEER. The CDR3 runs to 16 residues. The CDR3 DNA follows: TGCGCCAGCAGCCAAGAGTCGGGACAGGGCGGCAACGAGCAGTACTTC. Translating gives CASSQESGQGGNEQYF.

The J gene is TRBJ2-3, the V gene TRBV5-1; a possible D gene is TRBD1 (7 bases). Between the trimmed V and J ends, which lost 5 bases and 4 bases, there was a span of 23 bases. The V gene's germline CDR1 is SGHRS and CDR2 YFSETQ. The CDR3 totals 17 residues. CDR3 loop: CASRSPEGAYLADTQYF. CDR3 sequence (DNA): TGCGCCAGCAGATCGCCGGAGGGGGCCTATTTAGCAGATACGCAGTATTTT.

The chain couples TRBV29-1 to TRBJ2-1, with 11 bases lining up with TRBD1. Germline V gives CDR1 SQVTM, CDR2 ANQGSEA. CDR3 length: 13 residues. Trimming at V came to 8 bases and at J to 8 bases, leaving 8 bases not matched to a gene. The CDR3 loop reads CSPSDRGRDEQFF. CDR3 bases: TGCAGCCCCTCGGACAGGGGGCGAGATGAGCAGTTCTTC.

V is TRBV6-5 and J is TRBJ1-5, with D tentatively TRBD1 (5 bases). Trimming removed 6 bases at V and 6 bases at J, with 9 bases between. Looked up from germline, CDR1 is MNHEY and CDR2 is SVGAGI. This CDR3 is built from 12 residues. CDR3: CASRTGGQPQHF. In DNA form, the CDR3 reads TGTGCCAGCAGAACCGGGGGTCAGCCCCAGCATTTT.

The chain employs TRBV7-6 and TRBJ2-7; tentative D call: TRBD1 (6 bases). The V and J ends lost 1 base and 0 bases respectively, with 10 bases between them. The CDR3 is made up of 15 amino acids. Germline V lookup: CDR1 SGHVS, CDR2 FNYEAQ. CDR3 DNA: TGTGCCAGCAGCTTAGGGACAGCAAGCTCCTACGAGCAGTACTTC. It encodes CASSLGTASSYEQYF.

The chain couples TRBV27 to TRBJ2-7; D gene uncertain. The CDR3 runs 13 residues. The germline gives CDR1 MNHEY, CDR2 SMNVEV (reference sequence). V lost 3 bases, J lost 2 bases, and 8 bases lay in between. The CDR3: CASSLKETYEQYF. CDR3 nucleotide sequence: TGTGCCAGCAGTTTGAAGGAGACCTACGAGCAGTACTTC.

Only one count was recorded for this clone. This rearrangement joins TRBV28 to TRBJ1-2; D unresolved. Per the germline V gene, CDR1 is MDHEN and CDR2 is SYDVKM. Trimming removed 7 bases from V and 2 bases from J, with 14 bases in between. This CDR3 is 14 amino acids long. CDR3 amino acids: CASKTRQINYGYTF. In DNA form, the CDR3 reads TGTGCCAGCAAGACGCGGCAGATAAACTATGGCTACACCTTC.

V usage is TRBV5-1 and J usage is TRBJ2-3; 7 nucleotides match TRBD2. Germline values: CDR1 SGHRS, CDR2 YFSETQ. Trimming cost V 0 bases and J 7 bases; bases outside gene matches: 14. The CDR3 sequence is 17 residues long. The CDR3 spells CASSLGISGELGHTQYF. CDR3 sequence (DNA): TGCGCCAGCAGCTTGGGGATAAGCGGGGAATTGGGGCATACGCAGTATTTT.

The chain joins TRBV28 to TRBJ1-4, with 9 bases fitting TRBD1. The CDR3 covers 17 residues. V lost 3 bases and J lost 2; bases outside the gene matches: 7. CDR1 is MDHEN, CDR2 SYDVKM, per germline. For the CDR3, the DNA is TGTGCCAGCAGTTTTATTCGGACAGGGGATACTAATGAAAAACTGTTTTTT. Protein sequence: CASSFIRTGDTNEKLFF.

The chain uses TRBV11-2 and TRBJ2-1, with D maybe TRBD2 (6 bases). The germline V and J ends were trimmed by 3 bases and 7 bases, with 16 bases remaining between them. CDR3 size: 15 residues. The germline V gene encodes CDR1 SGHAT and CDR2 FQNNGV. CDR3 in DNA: TGTGCCAGCAGCTTTCGTCTAGCGATTAGGAATGAGCAGTTCTTC. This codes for CASSFRLAIRNEQFF.

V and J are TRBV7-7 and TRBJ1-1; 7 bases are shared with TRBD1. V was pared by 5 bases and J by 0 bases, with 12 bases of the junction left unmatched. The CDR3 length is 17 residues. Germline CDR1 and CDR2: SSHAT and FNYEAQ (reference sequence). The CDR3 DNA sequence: TGTGCCAGCAGCCCAGAGCCCTGGGACAGATTGAACACTGAAGCTTTCTTT. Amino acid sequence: CASSPEPWDRLNTEAFF.

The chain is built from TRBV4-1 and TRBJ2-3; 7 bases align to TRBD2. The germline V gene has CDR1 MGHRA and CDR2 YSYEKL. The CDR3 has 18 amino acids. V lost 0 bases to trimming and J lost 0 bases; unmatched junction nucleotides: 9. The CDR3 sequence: CASSQESGAGMSTDTQYF. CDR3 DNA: TGCGCCAGCAGCCAAGAAAGCGGAGCGGGGATGAGCACAGATACGCAGTATTTT.

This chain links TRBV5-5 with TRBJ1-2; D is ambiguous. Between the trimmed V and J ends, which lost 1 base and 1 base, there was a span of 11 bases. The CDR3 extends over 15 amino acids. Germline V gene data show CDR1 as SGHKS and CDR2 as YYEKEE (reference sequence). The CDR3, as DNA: TGTGCCAGCAGCTTGAATGGCAGGAATAACTATGGCTACACCTTC. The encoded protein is CASSLNGRNNYGYTF.

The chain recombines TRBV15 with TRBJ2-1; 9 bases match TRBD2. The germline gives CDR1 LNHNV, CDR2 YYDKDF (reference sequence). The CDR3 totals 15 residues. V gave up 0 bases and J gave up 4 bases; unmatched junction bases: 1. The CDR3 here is CATSRDLAGYNEQFF. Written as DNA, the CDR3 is TGTGCCACCAGCAGAGATCTAGCGGGATACAATGAGCAGTTCTTC.

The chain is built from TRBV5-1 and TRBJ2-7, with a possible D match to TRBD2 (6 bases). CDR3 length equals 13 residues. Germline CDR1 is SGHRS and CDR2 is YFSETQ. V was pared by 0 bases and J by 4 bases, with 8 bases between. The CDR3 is CASSLAAGYEQYF. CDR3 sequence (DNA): TGCGCCAGCAGCTTGGCCGCGGGATACGAGCAGTACTTC.

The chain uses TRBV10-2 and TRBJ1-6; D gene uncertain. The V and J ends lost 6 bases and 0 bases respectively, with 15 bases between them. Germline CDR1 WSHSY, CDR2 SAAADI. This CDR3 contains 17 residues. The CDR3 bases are TGCGCCAGCAGCTGGGGAGACAAGAGCTCCTATAATTCACCCCTCCACTTT. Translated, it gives CASSWGDKSSYNSPLHF.

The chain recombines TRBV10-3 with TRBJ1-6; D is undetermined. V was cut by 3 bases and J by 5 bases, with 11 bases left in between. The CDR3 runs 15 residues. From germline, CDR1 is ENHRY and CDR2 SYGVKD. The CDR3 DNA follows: TGTGCCATCAGTGACAGTGATAAAGATAATTCACCCCTCCACTTT. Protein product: CAISDSDKDNSPLHF.

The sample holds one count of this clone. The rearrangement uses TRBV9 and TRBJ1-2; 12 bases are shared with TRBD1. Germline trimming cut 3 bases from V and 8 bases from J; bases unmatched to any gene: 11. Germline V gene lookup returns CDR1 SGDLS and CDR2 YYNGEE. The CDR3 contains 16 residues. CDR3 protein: CASSAPGTGGLSGYTF. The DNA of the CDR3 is TGTGCCAGCAGCGCCCCCGGGACAGGGGGCTTGAGCGGCTACACCTTC. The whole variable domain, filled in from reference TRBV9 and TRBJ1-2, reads DSGVTQTPKHLITATGQRVTLRCSPRSGDLSVYWYQQSLDQGLQFLIQYYNGEERAKGNILERFSAQQFPDLHSELNLSSLELGDSALYFCASSAPGTGGLSGYTFGSGTRLTVV.

CDR3 coding DNA: TGTGCCAGCAGCGGGTCTAGCGAGGACTTAACTAATGAAAAACTGTTTTTT. Amino acids: CASSGSSEDLTNEKLFF. The chain employs TRBV9 and TRBJ1-4, with unresolved D. From germline, CDR1 is SGDLS and CDR2 YYNGEE. There are 17 residues in the CDR3. V shed 3 bases and J shed 1 base, with 16 bases lying between them.

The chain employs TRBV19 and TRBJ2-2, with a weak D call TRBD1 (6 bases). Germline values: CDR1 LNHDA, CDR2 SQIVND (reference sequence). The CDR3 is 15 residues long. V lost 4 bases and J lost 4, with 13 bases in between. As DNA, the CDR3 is TGTGCCAGTAGTACCCCTGACAGGTTCACCGGGGAGCTGTTTTTT. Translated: CASSTPDRFTGELFF.

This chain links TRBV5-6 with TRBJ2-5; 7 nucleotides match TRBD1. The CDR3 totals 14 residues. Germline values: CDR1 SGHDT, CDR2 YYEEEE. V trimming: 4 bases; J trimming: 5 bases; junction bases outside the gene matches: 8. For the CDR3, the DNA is TGTGCCAGCAGCCGGTCGGACAGGCCCGAGACCCAGTACTTC. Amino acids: CASSRSDRPETQYF. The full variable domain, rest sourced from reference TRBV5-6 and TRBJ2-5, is DAGVTQSPTHLIKTRGQQVTLRCSPKSGHDTVSWYQQALGQGPQFIFQYYEEEERQRGNFPDRFSGHQFPNYSSELNVNALLLGDSALYLCASSRSDRPETQYFGPGTRLLVL.

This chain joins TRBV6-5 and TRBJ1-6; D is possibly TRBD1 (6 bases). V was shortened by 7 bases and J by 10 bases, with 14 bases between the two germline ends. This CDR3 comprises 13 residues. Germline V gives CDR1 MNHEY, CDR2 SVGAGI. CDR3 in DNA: TGTGCCAGCACCGTACAGGGTGGATCACCCCTCCACTTT. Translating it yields CASTVQGGSPLHF.

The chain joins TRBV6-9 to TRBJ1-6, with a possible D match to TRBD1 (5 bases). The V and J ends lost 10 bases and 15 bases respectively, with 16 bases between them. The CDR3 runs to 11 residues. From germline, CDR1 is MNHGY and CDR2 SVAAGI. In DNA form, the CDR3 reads TGTGCCACTCCTGACGGGGGAATCCTCCACTTT. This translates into CATPDGGILHF.